The 29 T cell receptor beta chains listed next were all sequenced from one sample in a study of response to subunit inactivated influenza vaccine. TCRdb passed the RT-PCR reads through MiXCR, listing each CDR3 protein once. The sample contains about 520,000 distinct CDR3 sequences, roughly 11% of which appear only once. The input for sequencing was PBMCs from blood, taken 45 days after vaccination. The receptor source for this set is a man between 45 and 60 years old who received an inactivated influenza vaccine.

This clonotype occurred a few times. This chain joins TRBV20-1 and TRBJ2-1; 15 bases align to TRBD2. CDR1 and CDR2 (germline): DFQATT, SNEGSKA (reference sequence). This CDR3 contains 14 residues. V shed 7 bases and J 7 bases; nucleotides not matched to a gene: 5. In DNA, the CDR3 is TGCAGTGTCAGGACTAGCGGGAGGGGGAATGAGCAGTTCTTC. Its protein product is CSVRTSGRGNEQFF.

CDR3 in DNA: TGCAGTGCTAGAGAGGGACTGCAACGCAATGAGCAGTTCTTC. Protein sequence: CSAREGLQRNEQFF. The chain joins TRBV20-1 to TRBJ2-1; possibly TRBD2 for D (6 bases). This CDR3 spans 14 amino acids. Deletions cut 0 bases from V and 6 bases from J, with 12 bases between. The germline CDR1 and CDR2 sequences are DFQATT and SNEGSKA (reference sequence).

This clonotype was counted many times. The chain carries TRBV29-1 and TRBJ2-1; TRBD2 matches 7 bases. CDR3 length: 15 amino acids. Germline V gene sequence: CDR1 SQVTM, CDR2 ANQGSEA. Trimming cost V 3 bases and J 3 bases; bases outside gene matches: 8. The CDR3 here is CSVERRLAVYNEQFF. In DNA, the CDR3 is TGCAGCGTTGAGAGGCGGCTAGCGGTCTACAATGAGCAGTTCTTC.

This clonotype was counted between two and nine times. This chain joins TRBV6-1 and TRBJ2-3, with D perhaps given as TRBD1 or TRBD2 (6 bases each). This CDR3 comprises 17 residues. Germline values: CDR1 MNHNS, CDR2 SASEGT. Trimming shortened V by 2 bases and J by 0 bases, and 15 bases separated the two germline ends. In DNA form, the CDR3 reads TGTGCCAGCAGTGAAACCATACAGGGACTGAGCACAGATACGCAGTATTTT. Translated, it gives CASSETIQGLSTDTQYF.

The gene calls are TRBV29-1 and TRBJ2-2; D is undetermined. The CDR3 spans 10 residues. Deletions cut 5 bases from V and 8 bases from J, with 6 bases between. Germline V lookup: CDR1 SQVTM, CDR2 ANQGSEA. The CDR3 is CSVFKGELFF. The CDR3 DNA reads as TGCAGCGTTTTTAAAGGGGAGCTGTTTTTT.

This clonotype was picked up a small number of times. The rearrangement joins TRBV7-2 to TRBJ2-1; TRBD2 matches at 10 bases. Germline V gene lookup returns CDR1 SGHTA and CDR2 FQGNSA. The CDR3 has 15 residues. V shed 1 base and J 10 bases; nucleotides not matched to a gene: 7. The CDR3 coding sequence is TGTGCCAGCAGCTTAGAAACTAGCGGGATTGGCGAGCAGTTCTTC. This codes for CASSLETSGIGEQFF. The whole variable domain, remainder taken from reference TRBV7-2 and TRBJ2-1, is GAGVSQSPSNKVTEKGKDVELRCDPISGHTALYWYRQSLGQGLEFLIYFQGNSAPDKSGLPSDRFSAERTGGSVSTLTIQRTQQEDSAVYLCASSLETSGIGEQFFGPGTRLTVL.

The sample holds many counts of this clonotype. This chain connects TRBV15 to TRBJ2-1, with 10 nucleotides matching TRBD2. The CDR3 has 17 residues. Germline trimming cut 4 bases from V and 7 bases from J; bases unmatched to any gene: 13. CDR1 LNHNV and CDR2 YYDKDF come from the germline V gene (reference sequence). The CDR3 region is CATSTPKERGGRNEQFF. The CDR3 region has the DNA TGTGCCACCAGCACCCCAAAGGAGCGGGGGGGCCGTAATGAGCAGTTCTTC.

The chain is built from TRBV5-6 and TRBJ2-5; TRBD2 is a possible D gene (6 bases). Trimming shortened V by 0 bases and J by 4 bases, and 16 bases separated the two germline ends. Germline CDR1 reads SGHDT; CDR2 reads YYEEEE. CDR3 length equals 16 residues. The CDR3 sequence: CASSLAGGIEGETQYF. Here the CDR3 DNA reads TGTGCCAGCAGCTTGGCTGGCGGGATAGAGGGAGAGACCCAGTACTTC.

The chain has TRBV14 and TRBJ2-2; D ambiguous. The germline V gene has CDR1 SGHDN and CDR2 FVKESK. V lost 7 bases, J lost 1 base, and 10 bases lay in between. The CDR3 consists of 14 residues. The CDR3 DNA reads TGTGCCAGCACCGTTACGGGGAACACCGGGGAGCTGTTTTTT. Encoded protein: CASTVTGNTGELFF.

This clonotype was seen a few times. This chain links TRBV10-3 with TRBJ1-1; TRBD1 aligns across 7 bases. V shed 6 bases and J 3 bases; nucleotides not matched to a gene: 10. The CDR3 runs 15 residues. The germline V gene encodes CDR1 ENHRY and CDR2 SYGVKD. CDR3 loop: CAIRRQGEGDTEAFF. CDR3 in DNA: TGTGCCATCAGGCGACAGGGAGAAGGGGACACTGAAGCTTTCTTT.

This clonotype was seen only a few times. The rearrangement joins TRBV4-2 to TRBJ2-6; D remains unclear. The V gene's germline CDR1 is LGHNA and CDR2 YNFKEQ. V was pared by 0 bases and J by 1 base, with 4 bases between. This CDR3 is 15 amino acids long. CDR3 nucleotides: TGTGCCAGCAGCCAAGAAAGGTCTGGGGCCAACGTCCTGACTTTC. Translated: CASSQERSGANVLTF.

The V and J genes are TRBV11-2 and TRBJ2-7; tentative D call: TRBD2 (5 bases). CDR1 is SGHAT and CDR2 is FQNNGV in the germline V gene. CDR3 length: 14 amino acids. V lost 7 bases and J lost 2, with 15 bases in between. The CDR3 is CASKKGRGTYEQYF. CDR3 DNA sequence: TGTGCCAGCAAAAAGGGCCGGGGAACCTACGAGCAGTACTTC. The variable domain in full, completed from reference TRBV11-2 and TRBJ2-7, reads EAGVAQSPRYKIIEKRQSVAFWCNPISGHATLYWYQQILGQGPKLLIQFQNNGVVDDSQLPKDRFSAERLKGVDSTLKIQPAKLEDSAVYLCASKKGRGTYEQYFGPGTRLTVT.

This clonotype was recorded many times. The chain couples TRBV5-6 to TRBJ2-3; TRBD2 aligns across 10 bases. The germline gives CDR1 SGHDT, CDR2 YYEEEE. The CDR3 is 16 residues long. V dropped 0 bases and J dropped 4; count of bases not matched to a gene: 5. The CDR3 sequence: CASSLGAGGSSDTQYF. CDR3 nucleotide sequence: TGTGCCAGCAGCTTGGGAGCGGGGGGGTCCTCAGATACGCAGTATTTT. The full variable domain, rest sourced from reference TRBV5-6 and TRBJ2-3, is DAGVTQSPTHLIKTRGQQVTLRCSPKSGHDTVSWYQQALGQGPQFIFQYYEEEERQRGNFPDRFSGHQFPNYSSELNVNALLLGDSALYLCASSLGAGGSSDTQYFGPGTRLTVL.

Ten or more counts support this clonotype. The chain uses TRBV4-1 and TRBJ2-5; D might be TRBD1 or TRBD2, each matching 5 bases. CDR1 and CDR2 (germline): MGHRA, YSYEKL. The V and J ends lost 1 base and 2 bases respectively, with 11 bases between them. This CDR3 region has 15 residues. The CDR3 DNA reads as TGCGCCAGCAGCCAAGGGGGGTTGCGGCAAGAGACCCAGTACTTC. It codes for CASSQGGLRQETQYF.

The J gene is TRBJ2-2, the V gene TRBV21-1; the table's TRBD1 call for D was not verified on the DNA. TRBV21-1 is described as a pseudogene. The CDR3 sequence is 16 residues long. The CDR3 is CASSKAWQGCAGELFF. In DNA form, the CDR3 reads TGTGCCAGCAGCAAAGCGTGGCAGGGTTGCGCCGGGGAGCTGTTTTTT.

This chain uses TRBV7-9 with TRBJ2-7, with TRBD1 identical over 7 bases. The junction had 10 bases not matched to a gene; V was cut back by 5 bases and J by 6 bases. Germline V gene sequence: CDR1 SEHNR, CDR2 FQNEAQ (reference sequence). CDR3 length equals 14 residues. The CDR3 DNA follows: TGTGCCAGCAGCGAGGACAGGAGGAGGTTCGAGCAGTACTTC. The encoded protein is CASSEDRRRFEQYF.

This clonotype has a count of ten or more. The CDR3 bases are TGTGCCAGCAGCCCCGGGACAGGGGGCTTGGGCTACACCTTC. The encoded protein is CASSPGTGGLGYTF. The chain employs TRBV6-2 or TRBV6-3 and TRBJ1-2; 12 bases match TRBD1. This CDR3 spans 14 amino acids. Trimming removed 6 bases from V and 8 bases from J; junction bases left unmatched: 7. The germline CDR1 and CDR2 sequences are MNHEY and SVGEGT.

The rearrangement uses TRBV14 and TRBJ2-7; 7 positions match TRBD2. V shed 3 bases and J 4 bases; nucleotides not matched to a gene: 9. Per germline, CDR1 SGHDN and CDR2 FVKESK. This CDR3 has 15 residues. The CDR3 DNA is TGTGCCAGCAGCCAGGGAGGGCCCTCCCCGTACGAGCAGTACTTC. It translates to CASSQGGPSPYEQYF.

The rearrangement links TRBV14 to TRBJ2-4, with TRBD2 matching 11 bases. The CDR3 loop spans 17 amino acids. Germline loops: CDR1 SGHDN, CDR2 FVKESK. Trimming removed 4 bases from V and 0 bases from J; junction bases left unmatched: 5. The CDR3: CASSRGGLAVAKNIQYF. CDR3 DNA: TGTGCCAGCAGCCGAGGGGGACTAGCGGTAGCCAAAAACATTCAGTACTTC.

This clonotype was seen repeatedly, ten times or more. This chain links TRBV10-3 with TRBJ1-5, with D unclear. CDR3 length: 13 amino acids. Germline CDR1 reads ENHRY; CDR2 reads SYGVKD. The V and J ends lost 3 bases and 11 bases respectively, with 14 bases between them. The CDR3 DNA reads TGTGCCATCAGTGAATGGGAAGGCGTGACCCAGCATTTT. Protein: CAISEWEGVTQHF.

The V gene is TRBV10-3, the J gene TRBJ2-3; perhaps TRBD2 as D (6 bases). The V end was cut by 4 bases, the J end by 0 bases, with 8 bases between. This CDR3 contains 14 residues. Per germline, CDR1 ENHRY and CDR2 SYGVKD. In nucleotides, the CDR3 is TGTGCCATCAGTGGCGGGGATAGCACAGATACGCAGTATTTT. Protein: CAISGGDSTDTQYF.

A few counts support this clonotype. This sequence joins TRBV11-1 and TRBJ2-5; D may correspond to TRBD1 or TRBD2 (5 bases each). Between the trimmed V and J ends, which lost 5 bases and 1 base, there was a span of 26 bases. Per germline, CDR1 SGHAT and CDR2 FQDESV (reference sequence). The CDR3 contains 19 residues. The CDR3 loop reads CASSPLGTSAFTLQETQYF. The CDR3 region has the DNA TGTGCCAGCAGCCCGTTAGGGACCTCAGCGTTTACTCTCCAAGAGACCCAGTACTTC.

The chain links TRBV4-2 to TRBJ2-1; perhaps TRBD2 as D (5 bases). Germline CDR1 reads LGHNA; CDR2 reads YNFKEQ. V lost 3 bases to trimming and J lost 7 bases, with 10 bases between them. The CDR3 is made up of 13 amino acids. The CDR3, as DNA: TGTGCCAGCAGCCAGGCCGGACTTAATGAGCAGTTCTTC. This encodes CASSQAGLNEQFF.

In its sample, this clonotype was seen many times. The chain employs TRBV7-2 and TRBJ2-1; D is perhaps TRBD2 (5 bases). Trimming took off 3 bases at V and 9 bases at J, with 12 bases between the two ends. The CDR3 has 13 amino acids. Germline V gene data show CDR1 as SGHTA and CDR2 as FQGNSA. The DNA for the CDR3 is TGTGCCAGCAGCTTCGCTAGCCGCACTGAGCAGTTCTTC. Translating it yields CASSFASRTEQFF.

This clonotype has only a few counts. The rearrangement joins TRBV7-2 to TRBJ2-3; a weak D match, TRBD2 (6 bases). This CDR3 has 17 amino acids. Between the trimmed V and J ends, which lost 0 bases and 5 bases, there was a span of 18 bases. Germline CDR1 SGHTA, CDR2 FQGNSA. In DNA, the CDR3 is TGTGCCAGCAGCTTAGCTTTTAGCGGCCGTGAGGGAGATACGCAGTATTTT. This codes for CASSLAFSGREGDTQYF.

This clonotype was recorded at least ten times. V is TRBV6-5 and J is TRBJ1-1; D is perhaps TRBD1 (5 bases). Germline loops: CDR1 MNHEY, CDR2 SVGAGI. CDR3 size: 16 residues. V dropped 4 bases and J dropped 0 bases, with 15 bases sitting between them. CDR3: CASSSSRRGMNTEAFF. The CDR3 bases are TGTGCCAGCAGTTCTAGTAGGCGGGGGATGAACACTGAAGCTTTCTTT.

In its sample, this clonotype was seen many times. The chain has TRBV5-1 and TRBJ1-2; 8 bases agree with TRBD1. The CDR3 sequence is 13 residues long. After removal of 2 bases from V and 8 bases from J, the junction contained 5 bases not matched to a gene. Germline V CDR1 and CDR2: SGHRS, YFSETQ. The CDR3 is CASSFGTGEGYTF. The CDR3 nucleotides read TGCGCCAGCAGCTTTGGGACAGGAGAGGGCTACACCTTC.

The rearrangement joins TRBV29-1 to TRBJ2-1, with a weak D call TRBD2 (5 bases). CDR3 length: 11 residues. Trimming pared 6 bases from V and 12 bases from J, leaving 15 bases between. The germline CDR1 and CDR2 sequences are SQVTM and ANQGSEA. CDR3 sequence: CSVALDAGQFF. CDR3 sequence (DNA): TGCAGCGTGGCACTAGACGCAGGGCAGTTCTTC.

This clonotype was seen at least ten times. The chain employs TRBV20-1 and TRBJ2-1, with 10 bases that match TRBD2. Germline lookup yields CDR1 DFQATT and CDR2 SNEGSKA (reference sequence). The junction had 4 bases not matched to a gene; V was cut back by 5 bases and J by 9 bases. This CDR3 spans 12 amino acids. The CDR3 nucleotides read TGCAGTGCTTTAGCGGGAGGCGGTGAGCAGTTCTTC. Translated, it gives CSALAGGGEQFF.